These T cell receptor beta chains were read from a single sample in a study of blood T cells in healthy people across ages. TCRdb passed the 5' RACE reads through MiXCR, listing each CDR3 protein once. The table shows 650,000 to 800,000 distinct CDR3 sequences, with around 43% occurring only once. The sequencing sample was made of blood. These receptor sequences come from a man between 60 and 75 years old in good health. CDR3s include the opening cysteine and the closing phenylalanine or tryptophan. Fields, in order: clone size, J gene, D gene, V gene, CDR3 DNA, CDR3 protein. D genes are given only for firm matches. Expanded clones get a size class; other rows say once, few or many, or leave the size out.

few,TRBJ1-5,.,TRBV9,TGTGCCAGCGGCGTAGGGGCAGGTGATCAGCCCCAGCATTTT,CASGVGAGDQPQHF
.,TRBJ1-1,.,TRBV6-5,TGTGCCAGCAGTTACCCTTGGGACACTGAAGCTTTCTTT,CASSYPWDTEAFF
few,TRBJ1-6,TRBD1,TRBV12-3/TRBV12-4,TGTGCCAGCAGGCTTGAATGGGGACAGGGGTCCTCACCCCTCCACTTT,CASRLEWGQGSSPLHF
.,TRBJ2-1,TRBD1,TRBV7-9,TGTGCCAGCAGCTTAGGGACAGGGATCAGCAATGAGCAGTTCTTC,CASSLGTGISNEQFF
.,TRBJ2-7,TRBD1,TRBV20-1,TGCAGTGCTAGGGGACGGACAGGGCCCTACGAGCAGTACTTC,CSARGRTGPYEQYF
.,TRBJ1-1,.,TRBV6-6,TGTGCCAGCAGTTATTGGGACCAGGGCACTGAAGCTTTCTTT,CASSYWDQGTEAFF
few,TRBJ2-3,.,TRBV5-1,TGCGCCAGCAGCTTGGAGAGCGGGCTTCTGGGAGATACGCAGTATTTT,CASSLESGLLGDTQYF
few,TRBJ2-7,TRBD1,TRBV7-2,TGTGCCAGCAGCACGGGACAGGGGACCCCCTACGAGCAGTACTTC,CASSTGQGTPYEQYF
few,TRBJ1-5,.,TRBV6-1,TGTGCCAGCAGAGACTACCTGGGTAATCAGCCCCAGCATTTT,CASRDYLGNQPQHF
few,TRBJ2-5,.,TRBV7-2,TGTGCCAGCAGCTCGGGGGGCCCTCAAGAGACCCAGTACTTC,CASSSGGPQETQYF
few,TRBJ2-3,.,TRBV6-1,TGTGCCAGCATGGCGGGGGCCCGCACAGATACGCAGTATTTT,CASMAGARTDTQYF